The clone carrying this T cell receptor (beta chain) was detected once. The antigen is not known. The CDR3 consists of 16 residues. With 0 bases clipped from V and 4 bases from J, the junction kept 8 bases outside the gene matches. Germline CDR1 and CDR2: MGHRA and YSYEKL. The data stem from a study of OX40 agonist ivuxolimab in advanced cancers. Findings and limits, study-wide: The authors also found low normalized T-cell clonal expansion in some nonresponders. Individuals who were partial responders at 0.1-3.0 mg/kg had clonal expansion that ranked among the lowest.

TCRdb's copy holds only in-frame clones and misses some; the assay was immunoSEQ multiplex PCR. The top ten hold 0.7% to 0.9% of the sample, which has approximately 110,000 clones, 85% to 95% seen once. The chain is built from TRBV4-1 and TRBJ2-5, with 7 bases matching TRBD2. This sample comprised CD4+ or CD8+ T cells sorted from blood, obtained in a trial of the OX40 agonist ivuxolimab. This TCR was sampled from an adult with an advanced solid tumor such as melanoma, head and neck, liver or kidney cancer. The CDR3 sequence: CASSQDLAGVGETQYF. The CDR3 DNA reads as TGCGCCAGCAGCCAAGATCTGGCGGGAGTTGGAGAGACCCAGTACTTC.